The rows below give T cell receptor beta chains drawn from one sample of a study of cytomegalovirus exposure and HLA in healthy donors. The assay was immunoSEQ multiplex PCR, and TCRdb's table has in-frame clones only and misses some. The profile shows 90,000 to 120,000 clones, approximately 81% of them singletons. Sample: PBMCs. These receptors were obtained from a man younger than 40 in good health and CMV-seronegative. The CDR3 runs from the conserved cysteine through the conserved F or W. A D gene is named only where the DNA matches it firmly. Some rows mark clone size as missing; the rest say once, few, many or name a class of expanded clone.

v_gene: TRBV5-1; d_gene: NA; abundance: NA; j_gene: TRBJ2-1; CDR3nt: TGCGCCAGCAGTCGCGTATACAATGAGCAGTTCTTC; CDR3aa: CASSRVYNEQFF
v_gene: TRBV5-4; d_gene: TRBD1; abundance: NA; j_gene: TRBJ1-3; CDR3nt: TGTGCCAGCAGCTTGGGGGGGACAGGTTCGGGAAACACCATATATTTT; CDR3aa: CASSLGGTGSGNTIYF
v_gene: TRBV7-9; d_gene: TRBD1; abundance: NA; j_gene: TRBJ1-6; CDR3nt: TGTGCCAGCAGCCTCGGACAGGGAGATAATTCACCCCTCCACTTT; CDR3aa: CASSLGQGDNSPLHF
v_gene: TRBV7-2; d_gene: NA; abundance: NA; j_gene: TRBJ1-3; CDR3nt: TGTGCCAGCAGCATAAGCGGGGGCGGTGTCGGAAACACCATATATTTT; CDR3aa: CASSISGGGVGNTIYF
v_gene: TRBV6-1; d_gene: NA; abundance: few; j_gene: TRBJ1-5; CDR3nt: TGTGCCAGCAGTGAGGCAGGGGAGAATCGGCCCCAGCATTTT; CDR3aa: CASSEAGENRPQHF
v_gene: TRBV6-1; d_gene: NA; abundance: once; j_gene: TRBJ2-7; CDR3nt: TGTGCCAGCAGTGAATCGGGGAACCACTACGAGCAGTACTTC; CDR3aa: CASSESGNHYEQYF
v_gene: TRBV28; d_gene: TRBD1; abundance: NA; j_gene: TRBJ2-7; CDR3nt: TGTGCCAGCAGTTGGACAGGGGCTGTGTCCTACGAGCAGTACTTC; CDR3aa: CASSWTGAVSYEQYF
v_gene: TRBV18; d_gene: NA; abundance: NA; j_gene: TRBJ2-7; CDR3nt: TGTGCCAGCTCACCGGTCAGGATAGATACCTACGAGCAGTACTTC; CDR3aa: CASSPVRIDTYEQYF
v_gene: TRBV25-1; d_gene: TRBD1; abundance: many; j_gene: TRBJ1-4; CDR3nt: TGTGCCAGCCCTCCGGAGGACAGGGTTATTAGTAATGAAAAACTGTTTTTT; CDR3aa: CASPPEDRVISNEKLFF
v_gene: TRBV6-4; d_gene: NA; abundance: few; j_gene: TRBJ2-7; CDR3nt: TGTGCCAGCAGTGAAAGTTCCGGGACAACCTACGAGCAGTACTTC; CDR3aa: CASSESSGTTYEQYF
v_gene: TRBV13; d_gene: NA; abundance: NA; j_gene: TRBJ2-5; CDR3nt: TGTGCCAGCAGCTTACTCCGTTCAACTTCGGAGACCCAGTACTTC; CDR3aa: CASSLLRSTSETQYF
v_gene: TRBV5-1; d_gene: TRBD1; abundance: NA; j_gene: TRBJ1-1; CDR3nt: TGCGCCAGCAGCACCGGACAGGGAACTGAAGCTTTCTTT; CDR3aa: CASSTGQGTEAFF
v_gene: TRBV30; d_gene: NA; abundance: NA; j_gene: TRBJ1-1; CDR3nt: TGTGCCTGGAGTGTAGTAGGGAGGACTGAAGCTTTCTTT; CDR3aa: CAWSVVGRTEAFF
v_gene: TRBV7-9; d_gene: NA; abundance: NA; j_gene: TRBJ2-5; CDR3nt: TGTGCCAGCAGCCACGGTAAAGGGGGAGAGACCCAGTACTTC; CDR3aa: CASSHGKGGETQYF
v_gene: TRBV29-1; d_gene: TRBD1; abundance: NA; j_gene: TRBJ2-5; CDR3nt: TGCAGCGTCCGGAGAGGGGGCCTCGAGACCCAGTACTTC; CDR3aa: CSVRRGGLETQYF
v_gene: TRBV14; d_gene: TRBD2; abundance: NA; j_gene: TRBJ2-3; CDR3nt: TGTGCCAGCAGCCCTAGCGGGAAAGTTAGGGATACGCAGTATTTT; CDR3aa: CASSPSGKVRDTQYF
v_gene: TRBV14; d_gene: NA; abundance: NA; j_gene: TRBJ2-7; CDR3nt: TGTGCCAGCAGCGCGCTAGATTCTATTAGCTCCTACGAGCAGTACTTC; CDR3aa: CASSALDSISSYEQYF
v_gene: TRBV11-2; d_gene: TRBD1; abundance: NA; j_gene: TRBJ1-4; CDR3nt: TGTGCCAGCAGCGGTAGTGGGACAGGGTTTGAAAAACTGTTTTTT; CDR3aa: CASSGSGTGFEKLFF
v_gene: TRBV11-2; d_gene: TRBD1; abundance: few; j_gene: TRBJ1-5; CDR3nt: TGTGCCAGCAGCCTGGACAGGGGGGGCAATCAGCCCCAGCATTTT; CDR3aa: CASSLDRGGNQPQHF
v_gene: TRBV5-4; d_gene: TRBD2; abundance: NA; j_gene: TRBJ2-1; CDR3nt: TGTGCCAGCAGCTTGGAGGATTCTAGCGGGAGGATCAATGAGCAGTTCTTC; CDR3aa: CASSLEDSSGRINEQFF
v_gene: TRBV7-9; d_gene: NA; abundance: NA; j_gene: TRBJ1-2; CDR3nt: TGTGCCAGCAGCTTGACAGGCTATGGCTACACCTTC; CDR3aa: CASSLTGYGYTF
v_gene: TRBV7-3; d_gene: NA; abundance: NA; j_gene: TRBJ1-1; CDR3nt: TGTGCCAGCAGCTTTCAGGGGATGAACACTGAAGCTTTCTTT; CDR3aa: CASSFQGMNTEAFF
v_gene: TRBV5-1; d_gene: TRBD1; abundance: NA; j_gene: TRBJ1-2; CDR3nt: TGCGCCAGCAGCTTGGAGGACAGGGGCTATGGCTACACCTTC; CDR3aa: CASSLEDRGYGYTF
v_gene: TRBV4-2; d_gene: NA; abundance: NA; j_gene: TRBJ2-7; CDR3nt: TGTGCCAGCAGCCAAGATCGCCTAGAGTTCGGGGAGCAGTACTTC; CDR3aa: CASSQDRLEFGEQYF
v_gene: TRBV19; d_gene: NA; abundance: NA; j_gene: TRBJ1-1; CDR3nt: TGTGCCAGTACCGCCGTGGTGAGGACTGAAGCTTTCTTT; CDR3aa: CASTAVVRTEAFF
v_gene: TRBV6-5; d_gene: NA; abundance: NA; j_gene: TRBJ2-7; CDR3nt: TGTGCCAGCAGTTACTCCCTATCCCACAGGTCAAGCGAGCAGTACTTC; CDR3aa: CASSYSLSHRSSEQYF
v_gene: TRBV9; d_gene: TRBD1; abundance: NA; j_gene: TRBJ2-2; CDR3nt: TGTGCCAGCAGCGTAGAGGGACAGGGTAGAGGGGAGCTGTTTTTT; CDR3aa: CASSVEGQGRGELFF
v_gene: TRBV21-1; d_gene: NA; abundance: NA; j_gene: TRBJ1-2; CDR3nt: TGTGCCAGCCTAACTAACTATGGCTACACCTTC; CDR3aa: CASLTNYGYTF
v_gene: TRBV7-8; d_gene: NA; abundance: NA; j_gene: TRBJ1-2; CDR3nt: TGTGCCAGCAGCTCCCTTGACAGCTACTATGGCTACACCTTC; CDR3aa: CASSSLDSYYGYTF
v_gene: TRBV30; d_gene: NA; abundance: NA; j_gene: TRBJ2-1; CDR3nt: TGTGCCTGGAGGGTCGTGCAGGGGTACTACAATGAGCAGTTCTTC; CDR3aa: CAWRVVQGYYNEQFF
v_gene: TRBV6-1; d_gene: NA; abundance: NA; j_gene: TRBJ2-7; CDR3nt: TGTGCCAGCAGTGAGCGGGGTCAGGGCGAGCAGTACTTC; CDR3aa: CASSERGQGEQYF
v_gene: TRBV30; d_gene: TRBD1; abundance: NA; j_gene: TRBJ2-7; CDR3nt: TGTGCCTGGGGACAGGGGGGCCCCTACGAGCAGTACTTC; CDR3aa: CAWGQGGPYEQYF
v_gene: TRBV10-2; d_gene: NA; abundance: NA; j_gene: TRBJ2-7; CDR3nt: TGCGCCAGCACTGAGGGAGTGGCCCCCTACGAGCAGTACTTC; CDR3aa: CASTEGVAPYEQYF
v_gene: TRBV11-2; d_gene: TRBD2; abundance: once; j_gene: TRBJ2-7; CDR3nt: TGTGCCAGCAGCTCCTACTCGGCGGGGGGCAAGGCGGAGCAGTACTTC; CDR3aa: CASSSYSAGGKAEQYF
v_gene: TRBV5-1; d_gene: TRBD1; abundance: NA; j_gene: TRBJ2-7; CDR3nt: TGCGCCAGCAGCTATGGACAGGGTGGGATGCGGTACTTC; CDR3aa: CASSYGQGGMRYF
v_gene: TRBV6-1; d_gene: NA; abundance: few; j_gene: TRBJ1-2; CDR3nt: TGTGCCAGCAGCGACACAGCGGCAGATGGCTACACCTTC; CDR3aa: CASSDTAADGYTF
v_gene: TRBV5-4; d_gene: NA; abundance: few; j_gene: TRBJ2-6; CDR3nt: TGTGCCAGCAGCCCGCCCCACAGCTCTGGGGCCAACGTCCTGACTTTC; CDR3aa: CASSPPHSSGANVLTF
v_gene: TRBV5-4; d_gene: TRBD2; abundance: NA; j_gene: TRBJ2-1; CDR3nt: TGTGCCAGCAGCTTGGTTTTTTCTCTGACTAGCGGGGGCAATGAGCAGTTCTTC; CDR3aa: CASSLVFSLTSGGNEQFF
v_gene: TRBV2; d_gene: NA; abundance: NA; j_gene: TRBJ2-5; CDR3nt: TGTGCCAGCAGCCGGTGGGAGAGGGAGACCCAGTACTTC; CDR3aa: CASSRWERETQYF
v_gene: TRBV5-8; d_gene: NA; abundance: few; j_gene: TRBJ1-1; CDR3nt: TGTGCCAGCAGCTATGGCAGCGGGGTGTGGACTGAAGCTTTCTTT; CDR3aa: CASSYGSGVWTEAFF
v_gene: TRBV13; d_gene: NA; abundance: NA; j_gene: TRBJ2-2; CDR3nt: TGTGCCAGCAGCTTAGGCGCGGGGAACACCGGGGAGCTGTTTTTT; CDR3aa: CASSLGAGNTGELFF
v_gene: TRBV9; d_gene: NA; abundance: NA; j_gene: TRBJ2-1; CDR3nt: TGTGCCAGCAGCCCCTCGGGAAATGAGCAGTTCTTC; CDR3aa: CASSPSGNEQFF